A selection of T cell receptor beta chains follows, all from one sample in a study of early T cells in non-severe SARS-CoV-2 infection. TCRdb fed the 5' RACE reads into MiXCR, producing one record per CDR3 protein. The sample contains 60,000 to 75,000 distinct CDR3 sequences, over 8% of which appear only once. The sequencing used whole blood, collected at baseline. Every receptor here comes from an adult who was a healthcare worker with PCR-confirmed SARS-CoV-2 infection or an uninfected control (not recorded which). CDR3s include the opening cysteine and the closing phenylalanine or tryptophan. The D gene is left open where the match is weak. Rows may omit the clone size; those that give it use once, few, many or a size class.

clone_size	v_call	j_call	d_call	cdr3_aa	cdr3_nt
many	TRBV7-3	TRBJ2-2	TRBD1	CASSLISSGPGTGEGTGELFF	TGTGCCAGCAGCTTAATAAGTTCAGGCCCCGGGACAGGGGAAGGCACCGGGGAGCTGTTTTTT
many	TRBV7-3	TRBJ2-5	-	CASSLGGGNQETQYF	TGTGCCAGCAGCTTAGGGGGTGGTAACCAAGAGACCCAGTACTTC
-	TRBV20-1	TRBJ2-3	TRBD1	CSARTGLGTDTQYF	TGCAGTGCTAGGACAGGGCTAGGGACAGATACGCAGTATTTT
many	TRBV2	TRBJ1-6	-	CASSKNRQFAYGGSPLHF	TGTGCCAGCAGTAAAAATCGGCAGTTCGCGTATGGCGGTTCACCCCTCCACTTT
many	TRBV7-2	TRBJ2-7	-	CASSRRQDEQYF	TGTGCCAGCAGCCGACGCCAGGACGAGCAGTACTTC
few	TRBV7-2	TRBJ1-5	-	CASSLSHGPNQPQHF	TGTGCCAGCAGCTTGAGCCATGGCCCCAATCAGCCCCAGCATTTT
many	TRBV20-1	TRBJ2-1	-	CSALLGRYEQFF	TGCAGTGCTCTCCTTGGACGGTATGAGCAGTTCTTC
many	TRBV20-1	TRBJ2-7	-	CSARRDKIQFSYEQYF	TGCAGTGCTCGGCGAGATAAGATCCAATTCTCCTACGAGCAGTACTTC
-	TRBV6-1	TRBJ2-1	TRBD2	CASSVIAGSYNEQFF	TGTGCCAGCAGTGTTATAGCGGGTTCCTACAATGAGCAGTTCTTC
-	TRBV3-1	TRBJ2-1	-	CASSQGSNEQFF	TGTGCCAGCAGCCAAGGTAGCAATGAGCAGTTCTTC
-	TRBV7-2	TRBJ2-4	-	CASGQIRRDIQYF	TGTGCCAGCGGACAAATCCGACGGGACATTCAGTACTTC
many	TRBV28	TRBJ2-3	TRBD2	CASSPWTSGEDTQYF	TGTGCCAGCAGTCCCTGGACTAGCGGGGAAGATACGCAGTATTTT
once	TRBV7-6	TRBJ2-7	-	CVSSLGYEQYF	TGTGTCAGCAGCTTAGGCTACGAGCAGTACTTC
-	TRBV7-2	TRBJ2-3	TRBD2	CASSYSPRTSGRRTTSTDTQYF	TGTGCCAGCAGCTACAGTCCCCGGACTAGCGGGAGAAGGACTACTAGCACAGATACGCAGTATTTT
many	TRBV20-1	TRBJ2-4	-	CSASIRTDTGIQYF	TGCAGTGCTAGTATACGAACAGACACTGGCATTCAGTACTTC
-	TRBV7-9	TRBJ1-4	-	CASSSSGQPNEKLFF	TGTGCCAGCAGCTCGTCGGGACAACCTAATGAAAAACTGTTTTTT
few	TRBV6-2/TRBV6-3	TRBJ2-7	-	CASSYVAAGGEQYF	TGTGCCAGCAGTTACGTCGCAGCGGGTGGGGAGCAGTACTTC
few	TRBV7-9	TRBJ2-1	-	CASSLGGTDEQFF	TGTGCCAGCAGCTTAGGAGGGACGGATGAGCAGTTCTTC
many	TRBV28	TRBJ2-7	-	CASGPFQYF	TGTGCCAGCGGACCCTTCCAGTACTTC
-	TRBV28	TRBJ2-5	TRBD1	CASSSGQGYETQYF	TGTGCCAGCAGTTCCGGACAGGGGTATGAGACCCAGTACTTC
many	TRBV24-1	TRBJ2-1	-	CATRTAYNEQFF	TGTGCCACCAGAACAGCTTACAATGAGCAGTTCTTC
-	TRBV7-9	TRBJ1-1	-	CASSLIQGGTEAFF	TGTGCCAGCAGCTTAATACAGGGTGGCACTGAAGCTTTCTTT
many	TRBV5-1	TRBJ1-6	TRBD1	CASSRQGPGQPNSPLHF	TGCGCCAGCAGCCGACAGGGACCGGGACAGCCTAATTCACCCCTCCACTTT
-	TRBV10-3	TRBJ2-5	-	CAISEGSNTGGLETQYF	TGTGCCATCAGTGAGGGGTCGAACACAGGAGGGCTGGAGACCCAGTACTTC
many	TRBV12-3/TRBV12-4	TRBJ1-6	-	CASSLTGNNSPLHF	TGTGCCAGCAGTTTAACGGGAAATAATTCACCCCTCCACTTT
many	TRBV6-4	TRBJ2-2	-	CASSRDIGSGELFF	TGTGCCAGCAGTCGGGACATAGGTTCCGGGGAGCTGTTTTTT